These T cell receptor beta chains were read from a single sample in a study of blood T cell repertoires in COVID-19. Sequencing was performed with immunoSEQ multiplex PCR; in TCRdb, only in-frame clones are kept and a portion is missing. The sample yields roughly 250,000 clones, about 90% seen once. Sequences were obtained from PBMCs or T cells enriched from blood (not recorded which). Receptor source: a woman aged 40 to 50 who had been exposed to COVID-19. Both conserved end residues are part of each CDR3. The D gene is left open where the match is weak. Expanded clones get a size class; other rows say once, few or many, or leave the size out.

clone_size: once
j_call: TRBJ2-1
v_call: TRBV19
d_call: -
cdr3_aa: CASTSLPGQAHEQFF
cdr3_nt: TGTGCCAGTACTTCACTACCGGGACAAGCTCATGAGCAGTTCTTC

clone_size: -
j_call: TRBJ1-4
v_call: TRBV28
d_call: TRBD1
cdr3_aa: CASRIGGTNEKLFF
cdr3_nt: TGTGCCAGCAGAATAGGGGGCACTAATGAAAAACTGTTTTTT

clone_size: -
j_call: TRBJ2-1
v_call: TRBV7-7
d_call: -
cdr3_aa: CASSFWAFPNNEQFF
cdr3_nt: TGTGCTAGCAGCTTCTGGGCGTTTCCTAACAATGAGCAGTTCTTC

clone_size: -
j_call: TRBJ1-5
v_call: TRBV4-2
d_call: -
cdr3_aa: CASSQAGDGNQPQHF
cdr3_nt: TGTGCCAGCAGCCAAGCAGGGGACGGCAATCAGCCCCAGCATTTT

clone_size: -
j_call: TRBJ1-5
v_call: TRBV5-4
d_call: TRBD1
cdr3_aa: CASSITGEGNQPQHF
cdr3_nt: TGTGCCAGCAGCATTACAGGGGAGGGCAATCAGCCCCAGCATTTT

clone_size: -
j_call: TRBJ2-5
v_call: TRBV6-1
d_call: -
cdr3_aa: CASSEGATKTQYF
cdr3_nt: TGTGCCAGCAGTGAAGGGGCTACGAAGACCCAGTACTTC

clone_size: -
j_call: TRBJ1-2
v_call: TRBV12-3/TRBV12-4
d_call: TRBD1
cdr3_aa: CASSSGRGFGYTF
cdr3_nt: TGTGCCAGCAGCTCAGGCAGGGGGTTTGGCTACACCTTC

clone_size: -
j_call: TRBJ2-1
v_call: TRBV2
d_call: -
cdr3_aa: CASRREVTYNEQFF
cdr3_nt: TGTGCCAGCCGGAGAGAGGTCACCTACAATGAGCAGTTCTTC

clone_size: -
j_call: TRBJ2-3
v_call: TRBV9
d_call: TRBD2
cdr3_aa: CASSVGTSGWHPTDTQYF
cdr3_nt: TGTGCCAGCAGCGTAGGGACTAGCGGGTGGCACCCCACAGATACGCAGTATTTT

clone_size: -
j_call: TRBJ1-4
v_call: TRBV11-2
d_call: -
cdr3_aa: CASSLSEDEKLFF
cdr3_nt: TGTGCCAGCAGCTTATCGGAGGATGAAAAACTGTTTTTT

clone_size: -
j_call: TRBJ1-4
v_call: TRBV9
d_call: TRBD1
cdr3_aa: CASSARGQGNEKLFF
cdr3_nt: TGTGCCAGCAGCGCGAGGGGACAGGGGAATGAAAAACTGTTTTTT

clone_size: -
j_call: TRBJ2-1
v_call: TRBV18
d_call: -
cdr3_aa: CASSPPTRRGNEQFF
cdr3_nt: TGTGCCAGCTCACCACCGACTAGAAGGGGAAATGAGCAGTTCTTC

clone_size: -
j_call: TRBJ1-2
v_call: TRBV7-9
d_call: -
cdr3_aa: CASSSATAGYGYTF
cdr3_nt: TGTGCCAGCAGTTCGGCCACGGCGGGCTATGGCTACACCTTC

clone_size: -
j_call: TRBJ1-1
v_call: TRBV11-2
d_call: -
cdr3_aa: CASSVGQPKAFF
cdr3_nt: TGTGCCAGCAGCGTTGGACAGCCCAAAGCTTTCTTT

clone_size: -
j_call: TRBJ1-5
v_call: TRBV9
d_call: TRBD1
cdr3_aa: CASSRRDSENQPQHF
cdr3_nt: TGTGCCAGCAGCCGGCGGGACAGCGAGAATCAGCCCCAGCATTTT

clone_size: few
j_call: TRBJ1-5
v_call: TRBV27
d_call: -
cdr3_aa: CASSIRGRNQPQHF
cdr3_nt: TGTGCCAGCAGTATCAGGGGCAGGAATCAGCCCCAGCATTTT

clone_size: -
j_call: TRBJ1-5
v_call: TRBV15
d_call: -
cdr3_aa: CATSRGPGTWYQPQHF
cdr3_nt: TGTGCCACCAGCAGAGGGCCCGGGACATGGTATCAGCCCCAGCATTTT

clone_size: -
j_call: TRBJ2-3
v_call: TRBV4-1
d_call: TRBD2
cdr3_aa: CASSQPGLAGASTDTQYF
cdr3_nt: TGCGCCAGCAGCCAGCCGGGACTAGCGGGGGCTAGCACAGATACGCAGTATTTT

clone_size: -
j_call: TRBJ1-1
v_call: TRBV7-3
d_call: -
cdr3_aa: CASSLVSGPNTEAFF
cdr3_nt: TGTGCCAGCAGCTTAGTATCAGGGCCGAACACTGAAGCTTTCTTT

clone_size: -
j_call: TRBJ1-1
v_call: TRBV7-2
d_call: -
cdr3_aa: CASSFARRDTEAFF
cdr3_nt: TGTGCCAGCAGCTTTGCGAGGCGGGACACTGAAGCTTTCTTT

clone_size: -
j_call: TRBJ1-4
v_call: TRBV15
d_call: -
cdr3_aa: CATSRDRRTNEKLFF
cdr3_nt: TGTGCCACCAGCAGAGACAGAAGAACTAATGAAAAACTGTTTTTT

clone_size: -
j_call: TRBJ2-7
v_call: TRBV29-1
d_call: TRBD2
cdr3_aa: CSVWGRGGREQYF
cdr3_nt: TGCAGCGTCTGGGGTCGGGGGGGACGCGAGCAGTACTTC

clone_size: -
j_call: TRBJ2-1
v_call: TRBV4-3
d_call: -
cdr3_aa: CASSQDGSGVGEQFF
cdr3_nt: TGCGCCAGCAGCCAAGATGGTTCGGGGGTTGGGGAGCAGTTCTTC

clone_size: -
j_call: TRBJ1-5
v_call: TRBV6-2/TRBV6-3
d_call: -
cdr3_aa: CASSYFSTALGQPQHF
cdr3_nt: TGTGCCAGCAGTTACTTTTCTACGGCTCTAGGTCAGCCCCAGCATTTT

clone_size: once
j_call: TRBJ1-3
v_call: TRBV11-3
d_call: -
cdr3_aa: CASSYSGTGNTIYF
cdr3_nt: TGTGCCAGCAGCTACAGCGGGACTGGAAACACCATATATTTT

clone_size: -
j_call: TRBJ1-6
v_call: TRBV7-9
d_call: -
cdr3_aa: CASSQEGEKSYNSPLHF
cdr3_nt: TGTGCCAGCAGCCAAGAGGGGGAAAAGTCCTATAATTCACCCCTCCACTTT

clone_size: many
j_call: TRBJ1-2
v_call: TRBV2
d_call: -
cdr3_aa: CASSVGDYGYTF
cdr3_nt: TGTGCCAGCAGTGTCGGTGACTATGGCTACACCTTC

clone_size: -
j_call: TRBJ2-2
v_call: TRBV18
d_call: TRBD2
cdr3_aa: CASSPTSLGLGGTGELFF
cdr3_nt: TGTGCCAGCTCACCAACGTCATTGGGACTAGGAGGTACCGGGGAGCTGTTTTTT

clone_size: -
j_call: TRBJ1-2
v_call: TRBV5-1
d_call: TRBD1
cdr3_aa: CASSLEQGRYGYTF
cdr3_nt: TGTGCCAGCAGCTTGGAACAGGGGCGCTATGGCTACACCTTC

clone_size: once
j_call: TRBJ2-7
v_call: TRBV2
d_call: -
cdr3_aa: CASTGNYEQYF
cdr3_nt: TGTGCCAGCACGGGGAACTACGAGCAGTACTTC

clone_size: -
j_call: TRBJ2-1
v_call: TRBV5-1
d_call: TRBD2
cdr3_aa: CASSLDPAGNYNEQFF
cdr3_nt: TGTGCCAGCAGCTTGGACCCAGCGGGGAACTACAATGAGCAGTTCTTC

clone_size: -
j_call: TRBJ2-1
v_call: TRBV5-4
d_call: -
cdr3_aa: CASSLDSNEQFF
cdr3_nt: TGTGCCAGCAGCTTGGACAGCAATGAGCAGTTCTTC

clone_size: -
j_call: TRBJ2-4
v_call: TRBV12-3/TRBV12-4
d_call: -
cdr3_aa: CATKGVAKNIQYF
cdr3_nt: TGTGCCACCAAAGGGGTAGCCAAAAACATTCAGTACTTC

clone_size: -
j_call: TRBJ1-6
v_call: TRBV7-9
d_call: TRBD1
cdr3_aa: CASSAGQYNSPLHF
cdr3_nt: TGTGCCAGCAGCGCGGGACAGTATAATTCACCCCTCCACTTT

clone_size: -
j_call: TRBJ2-2
v_call: TRBV6-7
d_call: TRBD1
cdr3_aa: CASSHSTGQGRVTGELFF
cdr3_nt: TGTGCCAGCAGCCACTCAACCGGACAGGGGAGGGTGACCGGGGAGCTGTTTTTT

clone_size: -
j_call: TRBJ1-4
v_call: TRBV18
d_call: -
cdr3_aa: CASLPRAGNEKLFF
cdr3_nt: TGTGCCAGCTTACCGCGGGCTGGGAATGAAAAACTGTTTTTT

clone_size: -
j_call: TRBJ2-5
v_call: TRBV30
d_call: -
cdr3_aa: CAWNGQGQETQYF
cdr3_nt: TGTGCCTGGAATGGGCAGGGGCAAGAGACCCAGTACTTC

clone_size: -
j_call: TRBJ2-5
v_call: TRBV6-5
d_call: TRBD1
cdr3_aa: CASSYTGTGLRTQYF
cdr3_nt: TGTGCCAGCAGTTACACCGGGACAGGTTTAAGGACCCAGTACTTC

clone_size: -
j_call: TRBJ2-7
v_call: TRBV7-2
d_call: TRBD1
cdr3_aa: CASSLVSRQGLYEQYF
cdr3_nt: TGTGCCAGCAGCTTAGTTAGCCGACAGGGTCTCTACGAGCAGTACTTC

clone_size: -
j_call: TRBJ2-3
v_call: TRBV6-5
d_call: TRBD1
cdr3_aa: CASSYGGQGLDTQYF
cdr3_nt: TGTGCCAGCAGTTACGGAGGACAGGGGTTAGATACGCAGTATTTT

clone_size: -
j_call: TRBJ2-1
v_call: TRBV6-4
d_call: -
cdr3_aa: CASSVSSAYNEQFF
cdr3_nt: TGTGCCAGCAGTGTCTCTAGCGCATACAATGAGCAGTTCTTC

clone_size: -
j_call: TRBJ1-5
v_call: TRBV10-1
d_call: -
cdr3_aa: CASSELKVGNQPQHF
cdr3_nt: TGCGCCAGCAGTGAGTTAAAGGTCGGGAATCAGCCCCAGCATTTT

clone_size: -
j_call: TRBJ2-1
v_call: TRBV29-1
d_call: -
cdr3_aa: CSVGAVSSYNEQFF
cdr3_nt: TGCAGCGTTGGTGCGGTAAGCTCCTACAATGAGCAGTTCTTC

clone_size: -
j_call: TRBJ2-3
v_call: TRBV18
d_call: TRBD2
cdr3_aa: CASSTMGLAGTDTQYF
cdr3_nt: TGTGCCAGCTCAACAATGGGACTAGCGGGAACAGATACGCAGTATTTT

clone_size: -
j_call: TRBJ2-5
v_call: TRBV7-2
d_call: TRBD1
cdr3_aa: CASSLGRTGMGETQYF
cdr3_nt: TGTGCCAGCAGCTTAGGGAGGACAGGGATGGGAGAGACCCAGTACTTC

clone_size: -
j_call: TRBJ1-3
v_call: TRBV28
d_call: -
cdr3_aa: CASSLFTGYGGNTIYF
cdr3_nt: TGTGCCAGCAGTTTATTTACGGGATATGGTGGAAACACCATATATTTT

clone_size: many
j_call: TRBJ1-5
v_call: TRBV19
d_call: -
cdr3_aa: CASNSGLRGQPQHF
cdr3_nt: TGTGCCAGTAATTCGGGGCTGAGGGGGCAGCCCCAGCATTTT

clone_size: -
j_call: TRBJ1-2
v_call: TRBV7-9
d_call: TRBD1
cdr3_aa: CASSKTGTASLYGYTF
cdr3_nt: TGTGCCAGCAGCAAAACCGGGACAGCTTCTCTCTATGGCTACACCTTC

clone_size: -
j_call: TRBJ1-2
v_call: TRBV28
d_call: -
cdr3_aa: CASYGGGGAYGYTF
cdr3_nt: TGTGCCAGCTATGGAGGGGGAGGGGCGTATGGCTACACCTTC

clone_size: -
j_call: TRBJ1-2
v_call: TRBV11-2
d_call: -
cdr3_aa: CASSPMTTANYGYTF
cdr3_nt: TGTGCCAGCAGCCCGATGACAACGGCTAACTATGGCTACACCTTC

clone_size: once
j_call: TRBJ2-2
v_call: TRBV6-5
d_call: TRBD1
cdr3_aa: CASRPGTGNTGELFF
cdr3_nt: TGTGCCAGCAGACCCGGGACAGGTAACACCGGGGAGCTGTTTTTT

clone_size: -
j_call: TRBJ2-3
v_call: TRBV18
d_call: -
cdr3_aa: CASSPTVVASTDTQYF
cdr3_nt: TGTGCCAGCTCACCCACTGTTGTTGCTAGCACAGATACGCAGTATTTT

clone_size: once
j_call: TRBJ1-2
v_call: TRBV9
d_call: -
cdr3_aa: CASSVVQYGYTF
cdr3_nt: TGTGCCAGCAGCGTAGTACAGTATGGCTACACCTTC

clone_size: once
j_call: TRBJ2-1
v_call: TRBV11-2
d_call: TRBD2
cdr3_aa: CASSLGASGRSNEQFF
cdr3_nt: TGTGCCAGCAGCTTAGGGGCTAGCGGGAGGTCCAATGAGCAGTTCTTC

clone_size: -
j_call: TRBJ2-5
v_call: TRBV5-1
d_call: -
cdr3_aa: CASSLTLEETQYF
cdr3_nt: TGTGCCAGCAGCTTGACCCTGGAGGAGACCCAGTACTTC

clone_size: -
j_call: TRBJ2-2
v_call: TRBV4-3
d_call: -
cdr3_aa: CASSQVGARAGELFF
cdr3_nt: TGCGCCAGCAGCCAAGTAGGGGCGAGAGCCGGGGAGCTGTTTTTT

clone_size: -
j_call: TRBJ2-7
v_call: TRBV5-4
d_call: -
cdr3_aa: CASSLTGTEQYF
cdr3_nt: TGTGCCAGCAGCTTAACAGGAACCGAGCAGTACTTC

clone_size: -
j_call: TRBJ1-1
v_call: TRBV19
d_call: -
cdr3_aa: CASRTVGGADTEAFF
cdr3_nt: TGTGCCAGTCGAACCGTCGGGGGGGCAGACACTGAAGCTTTCTTT